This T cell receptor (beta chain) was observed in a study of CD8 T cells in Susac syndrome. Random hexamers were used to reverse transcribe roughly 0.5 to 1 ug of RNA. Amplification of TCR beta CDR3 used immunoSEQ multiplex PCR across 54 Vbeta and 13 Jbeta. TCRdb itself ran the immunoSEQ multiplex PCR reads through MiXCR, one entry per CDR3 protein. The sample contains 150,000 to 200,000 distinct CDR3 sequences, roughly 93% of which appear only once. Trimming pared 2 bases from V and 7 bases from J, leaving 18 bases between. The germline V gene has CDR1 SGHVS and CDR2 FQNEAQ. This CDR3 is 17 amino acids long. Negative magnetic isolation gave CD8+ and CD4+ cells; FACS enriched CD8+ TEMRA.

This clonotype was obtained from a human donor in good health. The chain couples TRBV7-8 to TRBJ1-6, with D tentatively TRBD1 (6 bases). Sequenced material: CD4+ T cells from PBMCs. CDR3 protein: CASSLPRFRTANSPLHF. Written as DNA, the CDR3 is TGTGCCAGCAGCTTACCCCGCTTTCGGACAGCAAATTCACCCCTCCACTTT.